Listed below are T cell receptor beta chains from one sample, sequenced in a study of Graves' ophthalmopathy and Graves' hyperthyroidism. Via MiXCR, TCRdb re-called the multiplex PCR reads, giving one row per CDR3 protein. The data hold roughly 400,000 distinct CDR3 sequences, with approximately 17% observed a single time. The material sequenced was peripheral blood. Every receptor here comes from an adult woman with stable Graves' hyperthyroidism. Each CDR3 is given with its conserved first and last residue. D genes are given only for firm matches. The size field is filled for only some rows; it gives once, few, many or a size class.

j_call: TRBJ2-7; clone_size: many; v_call: TRBV29-1; d_call: NA; cdr3_nt: TGCAGCGTCAATAGCGGTAGCTCCTACGAGCAGTACTTC; cdr3_aa: CSVNSGSSYEQYF
j_call: TRBJ2-7; clone_size: many; v_call: TRBV7-9; d_call: TRBD1; cdr3_nt: TGTGCCAGCAGTCCACCGGGACAGGGGGGTTACGAGCAGTACTTC; cdr3_aa: CASSPPGQGGYEQYF
j_call: TRBJ1-3; clone_size: many; v_call: TRBV30; d_call: TRBD1; cdr3_nt: TGTGCCTTTCGGACAGGGGGCGAATCCCCTGGAAACACCATATATTTT; cdr3_aa: CAFRTGGESPGNTIYF
j_call: TRBJ1-1; clone_size: NA; v_call: TRBV9; d_call: NA; cdr3_nt: TGTGCCAGCAGCGCCGGGGAAAGGGAAGCTTTCTTT; cdr3_aa: CASSAGEREAFF
j_call: TRBJ2-5; clone_size: NA; v_call: TRBV20-1; d_call: TRBD1; cdr3_nt: TGCAGTGCTAGAGTAGGGGGCTTCGAGACCCAGTACTTC; cdr3_aa: CSARVGGFETQYF
j_call: TRBJ1-1; clone_size: many; v_call: TRBV29-1; d_call: NA; cdr3_nt: TGCAGCGTTGTTTCATCGGGAGGCATGGGCACTGAAGCTTTCTTT; cdr3_aa: CSVVSSGGMGTEAFF
j_call: TRBJ1-6; clone_size: many; v_call: TRBV4-1; d_call: NA; cdr3_nt: TGCGCCAGCAGCCGAGACAGGTCGGGGTCACCCCTCCACTTT; cdr3_aa: CASSRDRSGSPLHF
j_call: TRBJ2-4; clone_size: many; v_call: TRBV6-1; d_call: NA; cdr3_nt: TGTGCCAGCAGCCCCACGGTGGGGGGTTTGAGCATTAAGTACTTC; cdr3_aa: CASSPTVGGLSIKYF
j_call: TRBJ1-1; clone_size: NA; v_call: TRBV12-3/TRBV12-4; d_call: TRBD1; cdr3_nt: TGTGCCAGCCGACCATCGGGACAGGGGGTCACTGAAGCTTTCTTT; cdr3_aa: CASRPSGQGVTEAFF
j_call: TRBJ2-5; clone_size: many; v_call: TRBV3-1; d_call: NA; cdr3_nt: TGTGCCAGCAGCCAAGACAAAGCGACCCAGTACTTC; cdr3_aa: CASSQDKATQYF
j_call: TRBJ2-7; clone_size: many; v_call: TRBV7-8; d_call: TRBD1; cdr3_nt: TGTGCCAGCAGCTTTATTGGGACAGGAGCCTACGAGCAGTACTTC; cdr3_aa: CASSFIGTGAYEQYF
j_call: TRBJ2-7; clone_size: few; v_call: TRBV6-2/TRBV6-3; d_call: NA; cdr3_nt: TGTGCCAGCAGTCCCCGGACAGTTGGCTCGAGCGAGCAGTACTTC; cdr3_aa: CASSPRTVGSSEQYF
j_call: TRBJ2-7; clone_size: NA; v_call: TRBV29-1; d_call: NA; cdr3_nt: TGCAGCGTTGTCGTCGACGAGCAGGAGATATACGAGCAGTACTTC; cdr3_aa: CSVVVDEQEIYEQYF
j_call: TRBJ2-7; clone_size: NA; v_call: TRBV5-8; d_call: NA; cdr3_nt: TGTGCCAGCACACTGGGACCTCACTCCTACGAGCAGTACTTC; cdr3_aa: CASTLGPHSYEQYF
j_call: TRBJ1-3; clone_size: few; v_call: TRBV19; d_call: NA; cdr3_nt: TGTGCCAGTAGTAAGAAAATAGACTCTGGAAACACCATATATTTT; cdr3_aa: CASSKKIDSGNTIYF
j_call: TRBJ1-2; clone_size: many; v_call: TRBV19; d_call: NA; cdr3_nt: TGTGCCAGTAGTATAGGAGGGACCTATGGCTACACCTTC; cdr3_aa: CASSIGGTYGYTF
j_call: TRBJ2-7; clone_size: many; v_call: TRBV28; d_call: NA; cdr3_nt: TGTGCCAGCAGTTTAACCGCCCCCCACGAGCAGTACTTC; cdr3_aa: CASSLTAPHEQYF
j_call: TRBJ1-6; clone_size: many; v_call: TRBV27; d_call: NA; cdr3_nt: TGTGCCAGCAGCTCGCGGTCCCCCTCCTATAATTCACCCCTCCACTTT; cdr3_aa: CASSSRSPSYNSPLHF
j_call: TRBJ1-2; clone_size: many; v_call: TRBV12-5; d_call: TRBD1; cdr3_nt: TGTGCTAGTGGTTTGGCCCCGGCCTTGAAGGGGACAGCCTATGGCTACACCTTC; cdr3_aa: CASGLAPALKGTAYGYTF
j_call: TRBJ2-5; clone_size: NA; v_call: TRBV11-1; d_call: TRBD2; cdr3_nt: TGTGCCAGCAGCCGTTGGACTAGGGGAGAGACCCAGTACTTC; cdr3_aa: CASSRWTRGETQYF
j_call: TRBJ2-5; clone_size: NA; v_call: TRBV12-3/TRBV12-4; d_call: NA; cdr3_nt: TGTGCCAGCAGTTTATGGGGCGTACAAGAGACCCAGTACTTC; cdr3_aa: CASSLWGVQETQYF
j_call: TRBJ1-3; clone_size: many; v_call: TRBV12-3/TRBV12-4; d_call: NA; cdr3_nt: TGTGCCAGCAGGAAGACAGGACTATCCTCTGGAAACACCATATATTTT; cdr3_aa: CASRKTGLSSGNTIYF
j_call: TRBJ2-7; clone_size: many; v_call: TRBV15; d_call: NA; cdr3_nt: TGTGCCACCAGCAGAGATGGCGGGGTGGAATCCTACGAGCAGTACTTC; cdr3_aa: CATSRDGGVESYEQYF
j_call: TRBJ2-7; clone_size: many; v_call: TRBV14; d_call: NA; cdr3_nt: TGTGCCAGCAGCCAATTCACAGCGGCGAGGTACGAGCAGTACTTC; cdr3_aa: CASSQFTAARYEQYF
j_call: TRBJ2-7; clone_size: few; v_call: TRBV30; d_call: TRBD2; cdr3_nt: TGTGCCTGGAGCGAACTAGCGGGAGTCCGGAGGGAGCAGTACTTC; cdr3_aa: CAWSELAGVRREQYF
j_call: TRBJ2-7; clone_size: many; v_call: TRBV27; d_call: NA; cdr3_nt: TGTGCCAGCAGTAGGACAGAGCTCCCTACGCAGCAGTACTTC; cdr3_aa: CASSRTELPTQQYF
j_call: TRBJ2-4; clone_size: many; v_call: TRBV4-1; d_call: NA; cdr3_nt: TGCGCCAGCAGCCAAGTACTACTCTCTCCCGAAAACATTCAGTACTTC; cdr3_aa: CASSQVLLSPENIQYF
j_call: TRBJ1-1; clone_size: NA; v_call: TRBV20-1; d_call: NA; cdr3_nt: TGCAGTGCTAGAAAGGGCTCGGAAGCTTTCTTT; cdr3_aa: CSARKGSEAFF
j_call: TRBJ2-3; clone_size: NA; v_call: TRBV28; d_call: NA; cdr3_nt: TGTGCCAGCAGTTTTTCCCCCCGGCAGCCTACGCAGTATTTT; cdr3_aa: CASSFSPRQPTQYF
j_call: TRBJ1-2; clone_size: many; v_call: TRBV7-2; d_call: NA; cdr3_nt: TGTGCCAGCAGCTCAACAGGGTACGGCTATGGCTACACCTTC; cdr3_aa: CASSSTGYGYGYTF
j_call: TRBJ2-7; clone_size: many; v_call: TRBV24-1; d_call: TRBD1; cdr3_nt: TGTGCCACCAGTGCAGCGACAGGGGCCTACGAGCAGTACTTC; cdr3_aa: CATSAATGAYEQYF
j_call: TRBJ1-2; clone_size: NA; v_call: TRBV28; d_call: TRBD1; cdr3_nt: TGTGCCAGCAGTTTCCCGACAGGGGGCTATGGCTACACCTTC; cdr3_aa: CASSFPTGGYGYTF
j_call: TRBJ2-2; clone_size: NA; v_call: TRBV30; d_call: TRBD2; cdr3_nt: TGTGCCTGGAGTTTTGGGACTAGCGGGAGGGTGCACACCGGGGAGCTGTTTTTT; cdr3_aa: CAWSFGTSGRVHTGELFF
j_call: TRBJ2-2; clone_size: NA; v_call: TRBV10-3; d_call: NA; cdr3_nt: TGTGCCATCAGTGAGGGTGTTACCGGGGAGCTGTTTTTT; cdr3_aa: CAISEGVTGELFF
j_call: TRBJ2-7; clone_size: many; v_call: TRBV6-2/TRBV6-3; d_call: TRBD2; cdr3_nt: TGTGCCAGCAGTTACTCCGCTAGCGGGAGGGAGTACGAGCAGTACTTC; cdr3_aa: CASSYSASGREYEQYF
j_call: TRBJ2-7; clone_size: many; v_call: TRBV5-1; d_call: TRBD2; cdr3_nt: TGCGCCAGCAGCTTGGACCTAGCGGGAGGGCAGTACGAGCAGTACTTC; cdr3_aa: CASSLDLAGGQYEQYF
j_call: TRBJ2-7; clone_size: many; v_call: TRBV24-1; d_call: NA; cdr3_nt: TGTGCCACCAGTGATAGAGATTACGAGCAGTACTTC; cdr3_aa: CATSDRDYEQYF
j_call: TRBJ1-3; clone_size: many; v_call: TRBV28; d_call: NA; cdr3_nt: TGTGCCAGCAGGTCAACCCTCCACAGGGTCTCTGGAAACACCATATATTTT; cdr3_aa: CASRSTLHRVSGNTIYF
j_call: TRBJ1-5; clone_size: many; v_call: TRBV30; d_call: NA; cdr3_nt: TGTGCCTGGAGTACGAGTTCCAATCAGCCCCAGCATTTT; cdr3_aa: CAWSTSSNQPQHF
j_call: TRBJ2-2; clone_size: many; v_call: TRBV19; d_call: NA; cdr3_nt: TGTGCCAGTAGTATTTGGACCGGGGAGCTGTTTTTT; cdr3_aa: CASSIWTGELFF
j_call: TRBJ1-1; clone_size: NA; v_call: TRBV4-3; d_call: NA; cdr3_nt: TGCGCCAGCAGCCAATCGGGAGGGGGGAACACTGAAGCTTTCTTT; cdr3_aa: CASSQSGGGNTEAFF
j_call: TRBJ2-5; clone_size: many; v_call: TRBV10-2; d_call: TRBD1; cdr3_nt: TGCGCCAGCAGGGCGACAGGGACCGTGGAGACCCAGTACTTC; cdr3_aa: CASRATGTVETQYF
j_call: TRBJ1-5; clone_size: many; v_call: TRBV28; d_call: NA; cdr3_nt: TGTGCCAGCAGTCCCGGACCTAATCAGCCCCAGCATTTT; cdr3_aa: CASSPGPNQPQHF
j_call: TRBJ2-7; clone_size: many; v_call: TRBV28; d_call: NA; cdr3_nt: TGTGCCAGCAGTTTTAGGTTAATGTCCTACGAGCAGTACTTC; cdr3_aa: CASSFRLMSYEQYF
j_call: TRBJ2-5; clone_size: few; v_call: TRBV20-1; d_call: NA; cdr3_nt: TGCAGTGCTAGAGAGGAGGCCCGCCGAGAGACCCAGTACTTC; cdr3_aa: CSAREEARRETQYF
j_call: TRBJ2-5; clone_size: many; v_call: TRBV29-1; d_call: TRBD2; cdr3_nt: TGCAGCGTTGTCCTTGGCGGGAGGCCCCAAGAGACCCAGTACTTC; cdr3_aa: CSVVLGGRPQETQYF
j_call: TRBJ1-6; clone_size: many; v_call: TRBV12-3/TRBV12-4; d_call: NA; cdr3_nt: TGTGCCAGCAGTCCTCTCGGGAGCATAACTCTCCACTTT; cdr3_aa: CASSPLGSITLHF
j_call: TRBJ1-2; clone_size: NA; v_call: TRBV6-5; d_call: TRBD1; cdr3_nt: TGTGCCAGCAGTTACATCGGGACAGGAGATGGCTACACCTTC; cdr3_aa: CASSYIGTGDGYTF
j_call: TRBJ2-7; clone_size: many; v_call: TRBV6-2/TRBV6-3; d_call: TRBD2; cdr3_nt: TGTGCCAGCAGCCTGATCAGCGGGAGCCCCTACGAGCAGTACTTC; cdr3_aa: CASSLISGSPYEQYF